This entry lists 22 T cell receptor beta chains sequenced from one sample in a study of T cell responses to AZD1222 COVID-19 vaccine. Data came from immunoSEQ multiplex PCR; TCRdb stores just in-frame clones and leaves some out. The sample consists of 90,000 to 100,000 clones, more than 70% of them appearing once. This sample comprised peripheral blood, obtained 28 days after the second AZD1222 dose. Receptors originate from an adult who received the AZD1222 COVID-19 vaccine.

The chain is built from TRBV12-5 and TRBJ2-3, with D unresolved. CDR1 is LGHNT and CDR2 is FRNRAP in the germline V gene. CDR3 length: 13 amino acids. Deletions cut 2 bases from V and 2 bases from J, with 5 bases between. CDR3 in DNA: TGTGCTAGTGGTTTGATAAACACAGATACGCAGTATTTT. Translation gives CASGLINTDTQYF.

The chain has TRBV7-2 and TRBJ2-2; tentatively, D is TRBD1 (6 bases). Germline V gene data show CDR1 as SGHTA and CDR2 as FQGNSA. V gave up 2 bases and J gave up 1 base, with 8 bases separating them. This CDR3 spans 15 amino acids. The CDR3 reads CASSLMGQNTGELFF. Here the CDR3 DNA reads TGTGCCAGCAGCTTAATGGGACAGAACACCGGGGAGCTGTTTTTT.

The chain combines TRBV9 with TRBJ1-1; the D is unclear. V was cut by 4 bases and J by 4 bases, with 14 bases left in between. CDR1 SGDLS and CDR2 YYNGEE come from the germline V gene. There are 14 residues in the CDR3. The DNA of the CDR3 is TGTGCCAGCAGCCCCTGGGTGATGGGCACTGAAGCTTTCTTT. Translation: CASSPWVMGTEAFF.

This chain connects TRBV18 to TRBJ1-1, with TRBD1 matching 9 bases. V lost 2 bases, J lost 4 bases, and 8 bases stayed unmatched. The CDR3 runs to 16 residues. Germline lookup yields CDR1 KGHSH and CDR2 LQKENI. The CDR3: CASSPEATGGLTEAFF. CDR3 sequence (DNA): TGTGCCAGCTCACCAGAGGCTACAGGGGGCCTCACTGAAGCTTTCTTT.

The chain joins TRBV2 to TRBJ2-1; 14 bases match TRBD2. The trim removed 0 bases at V and 7 bases at J, leaving 5 bases unmatched. Germline V gene lookup returns CDR1 SNHLY and CDR2 FYNNEI. The length of the CDR3 is 17 residues. In DNA form, the CDR3 reads TGTGCCAGCAGTGAAGCCTCGGGACTAGCGGGAGAAAATGAGCAGTTCTTC. Protein sequence: CASSEASGLAGENEQFF. Looking up the rest from reference TRBV2 and TRBJ2-1 gives the full variable domain: EPEVTQTPSHQVTQMGQEVILRCVPISNHLYFYWYRQILGQKVEFLVSFYNNEISEKSEIFDDQFSVERPDGSNFTLKIRSTKLEDSAMYFCASSEASGLAGENEQFFGPGTRLTVL.

Here the CDR3 DNA reads TGCAGCGTTAGGACGGAGAGCTCTGGGGCCAACGTCCTGACTTTC. It codes for CSVRTESSGANVLTF. This rearrangement joins TRBV29-1 to TRBJ2-6, with D uncertain. V dropped 5 bases and J dropped 0 bases, with 11 bases sitting between them. This CDR3 contains 15 residues. CDR1 and CDR2 from the germline V gene are SQVTM and ANQGSEA.

There are a few counts of this clone. This sequence joins TRBV6-5 and TRBJ2-5; the match to TRBD2 covers 10 bases. CDR1 MNHEY and CDR2 SVGAGI come from the germline V gene. This CDR3 is built from 15 residues. Trimming took 5 bases from V and 5 from J; bases not matched to a gene: 8. Written as DNA, the CDR3 is TGTGCCAGCAGTCCTCTAGCGGGAGAGTCGGAGACCCAGTACTTC. Protein: CASSPLAGESETQYF.

This chain uses TRBV28 with TRBJ2-4; D is unresolved. Looked up from germline, CDR1 is MDHEN and CDR2 is SYDVKM. Trimming pared 9 bases from V and 6 bases from J, leaving 12 bases between. The CDR3 covers 12 residues. The DNA of the CDR3 is TGTGCCAGTAGGGATTCAGCAAACATTCAGTACTTC. This sequence encodes CASRDSANIQYF.

The CDR3 loop reads CASSELGDRGYTF. In DNA form, the CDR3 reads TGTGCCAGCAGTGAATTAGGGGATCGGGGCTACACCTTC. This sequence joins TRBV2 and TRBJ1-2; TRBD1 might be the D (5 bases). Trimming took 2 bases from V and 8 from J, leaving 12 bases between them. There are 13 residues in the CDR3. CDR1 is SNHLY, CDR2 FYNNEI, per germline.

The gene calls are TRBV7-6 and TRBJ1-3; unclear D gene. The V and J ends lost 1 base and 0 bases respectively, with 7 bases between them. Per the germline V gene, CDR1 is SGHVS and CDR2 is FNYEAQ. This CDR3 spans 15 amino acids. CDR3 amino acids: CASSLDNNSGNTIYF. The CDR3 DNA reads as TGTGCCAGCAGCTTAGACAATAACTCTGGAAACACCATATATTTT.

The chain has TRBV4-1 and TRBJ2-3; TRBD2 might be the D (6 bases). The V and J ends lost 0 bases and 5 bases respectively, with 15 bases between them. CDR1 and CDR2 from the germline V gene are MGHRA and YSYEKL. The CDR3 length is 16 residues. The CDR3 DNA reads as TGCGCCAGCAGCCAAGATTTAGGAGGGAAACGAGATACGCAGTATTTT. Its protein product is CASSQDLGGKRDTQYF.

The chain couples TRBV21-1 to TRBJ2-4; the table's D call, TRBD1, has no DNA check behind it. TRBV21-1 counts as a pseudogene. The CDR3 consists of 18 residues. The DNA for the CDR3 is TGTGCCAGCAGCAAAAAAACTCCACAAGGGGGCAGGATTTACATTCAGTACTTC. It codes for CASSKKTPQGGRIYIQYF.

J is TRBJ1-3 and V is TRBV5-1; a possible D gene is TRBD1 (5 bases). Germline CDR1 is SGHRS and CDR2 is YFSETQ. Trimming removed 4 bases from V and 4 bases from J, with 18 bases in between. The CDR3 covers 16 residues. This CDR3 reads CASSRDDRLGGNTIYF. The CDR3 DNA reads TGCGCCAGCAGCAGGGACGACCGGTTGGGGGGAAACACCATATATTTT.

The chain links TRBV10-3 to TRBJ1-1; D is possibly TRBD1 (5 bases). In germline, CDR1 is ENHRY, CDR2 SYGVKD. Trimming stripped 6 bases from V and 4 bases from J, with 9 bases between. CDR3 length: 12 amino acids. CDR3 protein: CAIRGAGTEAFF. The CDR3 coding sequence is TGTGCCATCAGAGGGGCCGGCACTGAAGCTTTCTTT.

This chain connects TRBV6-5 to TRBJ1-1, with TRBD1 identical over 8 bases. Germline lookup yields CDR1 MNHEY and CDR2 SVGAGI. V trimming: 6 bases; J trimming: 11 bases; junction bases outside the gene matches: 17. This CDR3 spans 15 amino acids. The CDR3 DNA follows: TGTGCCAGCAGCCAATCAACTGGACAGGGCCCCTGGGCTTTCTTT. It specifies CASSQSTGQGPWAFF.

This clone appeared a single time. The chain recombines TRBV27 with TRBJ1-2, with 8 bases lining up with TRBD1. Germline V gene lookup returns CDR1 MNHEY and CDR2 SMNVEV (reference sequence). There are 16 residues in the CDR3. J was trimmed by 2 bases and V by 4 bases; bases with no gene match: 9. CDR3 amino acids: CASSSTGVVGNYGYTF. CDR3 nucleotide sequence: TGTGCCAGCAGTTCGACAGGGGTCGTAGGGAACTATGGCTACACCTTC.

This chain joins TRBV19 and TRBJ1-2, with TRBD1 matching 7 bases. V dropped 4 bases and J dropped 4; count of bases not matched to a gene: 3. The CDR3 has 13 residues. Germline CDR1 and CDR2: LNHDA and SQIVND (reference sequence). This CDR3 is CASSTGQPYGYTF. The CDR3 coding sequence is TGTGCCAGTAGTACGGGACAGCCCTATGGCTACACCTTC. Full variable domain (missing parts from reference TRBV19 and TRBJ1-2): DGGITQSPKYLFRKEGQNVTLSCEQNLNHDAMYWYRQDPGQGLRLIYYSQIVNDFQKGDIAEGYSVSREKKESFPLTVTSAQKNPTAFYLCASSTGQPYGYTFGSGTRLTVV.

V and J are TRBV9 and TRBJ1-1, with D possibly being TRBD1 (5 bases). Per germline, CDR1 SGDLS and CDR2 YYNGEE. Trimming cost V 0 bases and J 0 bases, with 15 bases left between them. This CDR3 region has 17 residues. The CDR3 DNA sequence: TGTGCCAGCAGCGTAGATGTGGGGCTGCGGATGAACACTGAAGCTTTCTTT. Residues: CASSVDVGLRMNTEAFF.

This rearrangement joins TRBV6-5 to TRBJ1-2, with D possibly matching TRBD1 (5 bases). V lost 0 bases to trimming and J lost 4 bases, with 9 bases between them. Germline CDR1 and CDR2: MNHEY and SVGAGI. The CDR3 totals 14 residues. The CDR3 is CASSYSNRIYGYTF. CDR3 in DNA: TGTGCCAGCAGTTACTCGAACAGGATCTATGGCTACACCTTC.

J is TRBJ1-4 and V is TRBV6-5, with D unclear. Trimming shortened V by 2 bases and J by 3 bases, and 10 bases separated the two germline ends. Germline assignment: CDR1 MNHEY and CDR2 SVGAGI. This CDR3 is built from 15 residues. The CDR3 nucleotides read TGTGCCAGCAGTTACAGAGACTACCCTAATGAAAAACTGTTTTTT. Translation gives CASSYRDYPNEKLFF.

The CDR3 protein is CASSLWEGVGNQPQHF. Written as DNA, the CDR3 is TGTGCCAGCAGTTTATGGGAGGGAGTTGGAAATCAGCCCCAGCATTTT. The rearrangement links TRBV28 to TRBJ1-5, with D hard to call. CDR1 is MDHEN and CDR2 is SYDVKM in the germline V gene. This CDR3 region has 16 residues. With 0 bases removed from V and 4 bases from J, the gap between germline ends came to 13 bases.

This chain connects TRBV6-5 to TRBJ2-4, with D tentatively TRBD2 (5 bases). CDR1 and CDR2 from the germline V gene are MNHEY and SVGAGI. The CDR3 runs 12 residues. Between the trimmed V and J ends, which lost 7 bases and 14 bases, there was a span of 18 bases. The CDR3 coding sequence is TGTGCCAGCACCCTTTTGGGGAGTAAAAAGTACTTC. It encodes CASTLLGSKKYF.